Below are 18 T cell receptor beta chains sequenced from a single sample in a study of shared clonotypes between healthy human individuals. The table came from immunoSEQ multiplex PCR; TCRdb's copy has only in-frame clones and leaves some out. The sample contains some 470,000 clones, around 78% of which appear only once. Sequencing was carried out using PBMCs. The receptors were sampled from a woman between 35 and 50 years old in good health. Some clones in this sample may be carry-over from other donors' samples.

About this clone itself: This may be a read error: a much more frequent sequence differs by one nucleotide. The chain carries TRBV5-6 and TRBJ2-7; the D gene could be TRBD1 or TRBD2 (5 bases each). This CDR3 is 15 amino acids long. In germline, CDR1 is SGHDT, CDR2 YYEEEE. Deletions cut 2 bases from V and 3 bases from J, with 15 bases between. CDR3 sequence (DNA): TGTGCCAGCAGCTTCCTTAGAGAGGGGATCTACGAGCAGTACTTC. This codes for CASSFLREGIYEQYF.

This clone was recorded once. The chain couples TRBV2 to TRBJ2-3; 14 positions match TRBD2. Germline lookup yields CDR1 SNHLY and CDR2 FYNNEI. V shed 3 bases and J 5 bases; nucleotides not matched to a gene: 4. This CDR3 has 16 amino acids. The CDR3 here is CASSEGLAGVVDTQYF. The CDR3 bases are TGTGCCAGCAGTGAGGGACTAGCGGGAGTGGTAGATACGCAGTATTTT.

This rearrangement joins TRBV25-1 to TRBJ2-7; D gene ambiguous. The CDR3 is 18 amino acids. Germline V gene data show CDR1 as MGHDK and CDR2 as SYGVNS. V lost 2 bases, J lost 3 bases, and 23 bases lay in between. The CDR3 sequence: CASSERSSRPTLNYEQYF. For the CDR3, the DNA is TGTGCCAGCAGTGAACGGTCCTCTCGCCCGACATTGAACTACGAGCAGTACTTC.

J is TRBJ2-1 and V is TRBV9, with 9 bases that match TRBD1. Trimming took 4 bases from V and 7 from J; bases not matched to a gene: 12. The germline gives CDR1 SGDLS, CDR2 YYNGEE. The CDR3 extends over 16 amino acids. The chain's CDR3 is CASSPGPGTGSNEQFF. CDR3 nucleotides: TGTGCCAGCAGCCCAGGCCCCGGGACAGGGTCAAATGAGCAGTTCTTC.

The V and J genes are TRBV6-1 and TRBJ2-7; TRBD2 matches 11 bases. CDR3 length: 16 residues. V shed 2 bases and J 3 bases; nucleotides not matched to a gene: 6. Germline-derived CDR1 and CDR2 are MNHNS and SASEGT. CDR3 bases: TGTGCCAGCAGTGAAACTCTAGCGGGAGGATTCTACGAGCAGTACTTC. It yields the protein CASSETLAGGFYEQYF.

This clone was detected a few times. V is TRBV6-5 and J is TRBJ1-2; D gene uncertain. Germline-derived CDR1 and CDR2 are MNHEY and SVGAGI. V shed 0 bases and J shed 6 bases, with 17 bases lying between them. The CDR3 is 16 amino acids. CDR3 coding DNA: TGTGCCAGCAGTTACTCGGGCCGGGCTTCCTACCATGGCTACACCTTC. Its translation: CASSYSGRASYHGYTF.

The gene calls are TRBV16 and TRBJ1-5, with D perhaps TRBD1 (6 bases). From germline, CDR1 is KGHSY and CDR2 FQNENV. V lost 0 bases and J 4 bases, leaving 7 bases between the germline ends. The length of the CDR3 is 14 residues. The CDR3: CASSQSGGNQPQHF. The CDR3 DNA sequence: TGTGCCAGCAGCCAATCAGGGGGAAATCAGCCCCAGCATTTT.

V usage is TRBV23-1 and J usage is TRBJ1-2; tentatively, D is TRBD1 (5 bases). TRBV23-1 is an open reading frame whose function is uncertain. CDR3 size: 17 residues. Trimming took off 1 base at V and 4 bases at J, with 19 bases between the two ends. The CDR3 is CASSQCGMRGGGYGYTF. Written as DNA, the CDR3 is TGCGCCAGCAGTCAATGTGGCATGCGGGGGGGAGGCTATGGCTACACCTTC.

This clone has a handful of counts. The V and J genes are TRBV30 and TRBJ2-5; D unclear. This CDR3 region has 13 residues. V lost 0 bases to trimming and J lost 5 bases, with 10 bases between them. Germline V gene data show CDR1 as GTSNPN and CDR2 as SVGIG (reference sequence). CDR3 sequence (DNA): TGTGCCTGGAGTGTAGGTGGGATTGAGACCCAGTACTTC. Residues: CAWSVGGIETQYF.

This sequence joins TRBV5-1 and TRBJ2-7, with 10 bases identical to TRBD2. The CDR3 contains 14 residues. Trimming took 1 base from V and 4 from J; bases not matched to a gene: 2. The germline V gene has CDR1 SGHRS and CDR2 YFSETQ. DNA of the CDR3: TGCGCCAGCAGCTTGACTAGCGGGATGTACGAGCAGTACTTC. It codes for CASSLTSGMYEQYF.

This chain joins TRBV5-1 and TRBJ1-4; TRBD1 is a possible D gene (5 bases). The germline V gene encodes CDR1 SGHRS and CDR2 YFSETQ. The CDR3 covers 16 residues. The V gene lost 4 bases and the J gene lost 5 bases, with 18 bases spanning the gap. The chain's CDR3 is CASSEGIGRENEKLFF. CDR3 in DNA: TGCGCCAGCAGCGAGGGGATTGGACGGGAGAATGAAAAACTGTTTTTT. The whole variable domain, remainder taken from reference TRBV5-1 and TRBJ1-4, is KAGVTQTPRYLIKTRGQQVTLSCSPISGHRSVSWYQQTPGQGLQFLFEYFSETQRNKGNFPGRFSGRQFSNSRSEMNVSTLELGDSALYLCASSEGIGRENEKLFFGSGTQLSVL.

This chain links TRBV5-1 with TRBJ2-5; maybe TRBD1 (6 bases). Trimming removed 3 bases at V and 2 bases at J, with 14 bases between. The CDR3 sequence is 15 residues long. Looked up from germline, CDR1 is SGHRS and CDR2 is YFSETQ. CDR3 bases: TGCGCCAGCAGCTCCACAGGGACCCGACAAGAGACCCAGTACTTC. Amino acid sequence: CASSSTGTRQETQYF. The full variable domain, with the rest looked up from reference TRBV5-1 and TRBJ2-5, is KAGVTQTPRYLIKTRGQQVTLSCSPISGHRSVSWYQQTPGQGLQFLFEYFSETQRNKGNFPGRFSGRQFSNSRSEMNVSTLELGDSALYLCASSSTGTRQETQYFGPGTRLLVL.

The rearrangement uses TRBV2 and TRBJ2-7; no firm D call. CDR3 length: 13 amino acids. The germline V gene has CDR1 SNHLY and CDR2 FYNNEI. V lost 2 bases and J 3 bases, leaving 8 bases between the germline ends. CDR3 in amino acids: CASSERFYYEQYF. The CDR3 DNA reads as TGTGCCAGCAGTGAAAGGTTCTACTACGAGCAGTACTTC. Full variable domain (outside the CDR3, taken from reference TRBV2 and TRBJ2-7): EPEVTQTPSHQVTQMGQEVILRCVPISNHLYFYWYRQILGQKVEFLVSFYNNEISEKSEIFDDQFSVERPDGSNFTLKIRSTKLEDSAMYFCASSERFYYEQYFGPGTRLTVT.

The chain carries TRBV5-1 and TRBJ2-7, with TRBD2 as a possible D gene (5 bases). CDR3 size: 14 residues. Germline CDR1 and CDR2: SGHRS and YFSETQ. The V end lost 0 bases, the J end lost 3 bases, and 10 bases lay between the germline ends. CDR3 region: CASSLGVSDYEQYF. The CDR3 DNA reads as TGCGCCAGCAGCTTGGGGGTTAGCGACTACGAGCAGTACTTC.

V gene TRBV30 combines with J gene TRBJ2-7; TRBD2 matches at 8 bases. After removal of 3 bases from V and 2 bases from J, the junction contained 6 bases not matched to a gene. Germline values: CDR1 GTSNPN, CDR2 SVGIG (reference sequence). This CDR3 contains 14 residues. For the CDR3, the DNA is TGTGCCTGGAGGAAACTAGCGGCCACCTACGAGCAGTACTTC. Its translation is CAWRKLAATYEQYF. The full variable domain, rest sourced from reference TRBV30 and TRBJ2-7, is SQTIHQWPATLVQPVGSPLSLECTVEGTSNPNLYWYRQAAGRGLQLLFYSVGIGQISSEVPQNLSASRPQDRQFILSSKKLLLSDSGFYLCAWRKLAATYEQYFGPGTRLTVT.

This chain connects TRBV6-6 to TRBJ1-3; possibly TRBD1 for D (5 bases). In germline, CDR1 is MNHNY, CDR2 SVGAGI (reference sequence). The ends were cut back, 2 bases at V and 4 bases at J, with 12 bases in the middle. The CDR3 totals 15 residues. Here the CDR3 DNA reads TGTGCCAGCAGTTACCAGGGAAATCGGGGAAACACCATATATTTT. Residues: CASSYQGNRGNTIYF.

This clone appeared once. The chain employs TRBV5-1 and TRBJ2-7; no definite D call. Germline CDR1 is SGHRS and CDR2 is YFSETQ. The V and J ends lost 4 bases and 2 bases respectively, with 16 bases between them. CDR3 length: 15 amino acids. This CDR3 is CASSRAGPTPYEQYF. DNA for the CDR3: TGCGCCAGCAGCCGGGCAGGTCCTACCCCCTACGAGCAGTACTTC.

This clone has just one count. This sequence joins TRBV30 and TRBJ2-5, with D unresolved. There are 13 residues in the CDR3. Looked up from germline, CDR1 is GTSNPN and CDR2 is SVGIG (reference sequence). V dropped 2 bases and J dropped 9 bases, with 16 bases sitting between them. CDR3 coding DNA: TGTGCCTGGAGTCTCGCAGCCCCCGTGGCCCAGTACTTC. As protein: CAWSLAAPVAQYF. Full variable domain (outside the CDR3, taken from reference TRBV30 and TRBJ2-5): SQTIHQWPATLVQPVGSPLSLECTVEGTSNPNLYWYRQAAGRGLQLLFYSVGIGQISSEVPQNLSASRPQDRQFILSSKKLLLSDSGFYLCAWSLAAPVAQYFGPGTRLLVL.